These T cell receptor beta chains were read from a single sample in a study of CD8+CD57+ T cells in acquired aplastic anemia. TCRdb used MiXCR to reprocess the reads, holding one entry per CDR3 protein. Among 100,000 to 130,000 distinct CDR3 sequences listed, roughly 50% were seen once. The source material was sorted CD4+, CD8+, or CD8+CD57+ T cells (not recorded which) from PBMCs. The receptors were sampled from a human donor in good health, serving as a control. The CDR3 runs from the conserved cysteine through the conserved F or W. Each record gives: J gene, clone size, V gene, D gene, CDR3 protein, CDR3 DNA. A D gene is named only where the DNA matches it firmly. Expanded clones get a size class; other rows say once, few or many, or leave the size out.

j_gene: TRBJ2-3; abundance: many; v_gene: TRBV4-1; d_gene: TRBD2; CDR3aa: CASSQVETSADTQYF; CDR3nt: TGCGCCAGCAGCCAAGTCGAGACTAGCGCAGATACGCAGTATTTT
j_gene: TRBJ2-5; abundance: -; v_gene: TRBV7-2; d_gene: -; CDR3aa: CASSLGSGIETQYF; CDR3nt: TGTGCCAGCAGCTTAGGATCCGGGATAGAGACCCAGTACTTC
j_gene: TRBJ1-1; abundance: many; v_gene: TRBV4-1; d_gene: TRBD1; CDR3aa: CASSGYGTGGNEAFF; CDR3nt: TGCGCCAGCAGCGGATACGGGACAGGGGGCAATGAAGCTTTCTTT
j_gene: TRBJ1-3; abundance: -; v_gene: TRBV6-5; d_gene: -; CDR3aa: CASSYSTSAGNTIYF; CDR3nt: TGTGCCAGCAGTTACTCGACATCCGCTGGAAACACCATATATTTT
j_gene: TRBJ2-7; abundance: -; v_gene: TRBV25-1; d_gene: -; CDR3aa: CASSGGGRGPNADYEQYF; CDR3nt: TGTGCCAGCAGTGGGGGGGGCAGGGGGCCAAACGCAGACTACGAGCAGTACTTC
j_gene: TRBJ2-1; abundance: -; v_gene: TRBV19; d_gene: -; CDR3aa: CATSDSQISYNEQFF; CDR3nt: TGTGCCACCTCGGACAGCCAAATCTCCTACAATGAGCAGTTCTTC
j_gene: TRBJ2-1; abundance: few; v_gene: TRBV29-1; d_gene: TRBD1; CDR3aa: CSVEGGQYNEQFF; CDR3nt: TGCAGCGTTGAAGGGGGACAGTACAATGAGCAGTTCTTC
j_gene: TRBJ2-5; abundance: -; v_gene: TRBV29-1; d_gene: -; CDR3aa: CSVSTGGSSQYF; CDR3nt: TGCAGCGTTTCCACTGGGGGGTCATCCCAGTACTTC
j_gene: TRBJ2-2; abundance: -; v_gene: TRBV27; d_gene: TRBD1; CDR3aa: CASTQGTEINTGELFF; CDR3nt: TGTGCCAGCACCCAAGGGACAGAGATCAACACCGGGGAGCTGTTTTTT
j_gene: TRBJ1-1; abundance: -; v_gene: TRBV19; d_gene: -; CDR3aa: CASSIPGAGTEAFF; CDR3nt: TGTGCCAGTAGTATCCCCGGGGCGGGCACTGAAGCTTTCTTT
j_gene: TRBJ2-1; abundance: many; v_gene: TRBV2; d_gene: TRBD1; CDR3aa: CASSTTGANEQFF; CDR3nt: TGTGCCAGCAGTACCACAGGGGCCAATGAGCAGTTCTTC
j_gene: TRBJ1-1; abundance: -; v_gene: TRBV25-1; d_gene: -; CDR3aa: CASSSEGLGTEAFF; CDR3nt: TGTGCCAGCAGCTCAGAAGGACTTGGGACTGAAGCTTTCTTT
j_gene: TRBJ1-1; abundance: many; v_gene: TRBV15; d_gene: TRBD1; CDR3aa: CATSRDRGDTEAFF; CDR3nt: TGTGCCACCAGCAGAGACAGGGGGGACACTGAAGCTTTCTTT
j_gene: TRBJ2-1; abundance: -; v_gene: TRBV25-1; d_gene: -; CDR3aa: CASSDYQSSYNEQFF; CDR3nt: TGTGCCAGCAGTGACTACCAGAGCTCCTACAATGAGCAGTTCTTC
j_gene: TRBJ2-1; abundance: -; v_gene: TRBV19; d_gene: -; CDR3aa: CASRPGSSYNEQFF; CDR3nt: TGTGCCAGTAGGCCGGGCAGCTCCTACAATGAGCAGTTCTTC
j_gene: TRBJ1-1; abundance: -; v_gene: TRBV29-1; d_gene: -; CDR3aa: CSGMNTEAFF; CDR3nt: TGCAGCGGCATGAACACTGAAGCTTTCTTT
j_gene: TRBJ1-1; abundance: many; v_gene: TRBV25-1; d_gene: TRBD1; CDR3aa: CASRAGGNTEAFF; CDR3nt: TGTGCCAGCAGGGCAGGGGGGAACACTGAAGCTTTCTTT
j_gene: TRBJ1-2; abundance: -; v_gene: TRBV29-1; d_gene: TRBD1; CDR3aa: CSVDTGQGVSGYTF; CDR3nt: TGCAGCGTTGACACCGGACAGGGGGTCAGTGGCTACACCTTC
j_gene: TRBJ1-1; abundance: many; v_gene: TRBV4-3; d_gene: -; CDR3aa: CASSQDPRGGTEAFF; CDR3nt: TGCGCCAGCAGCCAAGATCCCCGAGGGGGGACTGAAGCTTTCTTT
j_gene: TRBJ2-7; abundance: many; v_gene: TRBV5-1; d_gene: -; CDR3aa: CASSFPPGGSYEQYF; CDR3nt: TGCGCCAGCAGCTTCCCCCCCGGGGGCTCCTACGAGCAGTACTTC
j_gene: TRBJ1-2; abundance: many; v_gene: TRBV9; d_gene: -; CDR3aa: CASSEGGGDYGYTF; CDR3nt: TGTGCCAGCAGCGAGGGAGGGGGGGACTATGGCTACACCTTC
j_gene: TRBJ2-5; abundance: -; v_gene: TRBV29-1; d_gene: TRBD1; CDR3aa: CSVNNRGLETQYF; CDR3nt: TGCAGCGTGAATAACAGGGGGCTGGAGACCCAGTACTTC
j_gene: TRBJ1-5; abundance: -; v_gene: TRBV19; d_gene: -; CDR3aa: CASSTSDSSNQPQHF; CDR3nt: TGTGCCAGTAGTACGTCGGACAGTAGCAATCAGCCCCAGCATTTT
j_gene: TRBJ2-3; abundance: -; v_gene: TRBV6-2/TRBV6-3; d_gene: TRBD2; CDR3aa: CASSYSYVSGGTDTQYF; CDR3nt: TGTGCCAGCAGTTACTCTTATGTTAGCGGGGGTACAGATACGCAGTATTTT
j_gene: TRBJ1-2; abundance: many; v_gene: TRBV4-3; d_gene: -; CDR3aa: CASSQDSGVVGYGYTF; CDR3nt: TGCGCCAGCAGCCAAGATAGTGGGGTTGTGGGTTATGGCTACACCTTC
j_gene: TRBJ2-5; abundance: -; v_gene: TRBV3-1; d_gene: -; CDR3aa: CASSQGAAQETQYF; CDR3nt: TGTGCCAGCAGCCAGGGGGCAGCGCAAGAGACCCAGTACTTC
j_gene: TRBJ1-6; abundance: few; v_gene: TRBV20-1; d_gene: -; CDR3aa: CSARDRTMGSPLHF; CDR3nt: TGCAGTGCTAGAGATCGAACTATGGGGTCACCCCTCCACTTT
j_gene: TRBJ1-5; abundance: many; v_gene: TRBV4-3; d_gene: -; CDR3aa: CASSQDRGSNQPQHF; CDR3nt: TGCGCCAGCAGCCAAGATCGGGGAAGCAATCAGCCCCAGCATTTT
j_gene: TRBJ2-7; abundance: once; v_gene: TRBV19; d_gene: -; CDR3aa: CASSIRQGYEQYF; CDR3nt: TGTGCCAGTAGTATCCGTCAGGGCTACGAGCAGTACTTC
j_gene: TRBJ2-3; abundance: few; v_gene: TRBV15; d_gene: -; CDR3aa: CATSRRTGVADTQYF; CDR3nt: TGTGCCACCAGCCGACGAACGGGGGTCGCAGATACGCAGTATTTT
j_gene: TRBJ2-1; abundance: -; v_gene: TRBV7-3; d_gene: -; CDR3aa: CASSPRLGGLYNEQFF; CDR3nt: TGTGCCAGCAGCCCCCGGCTCGGGGGACTTTACAATGAGCAGTTCTTC
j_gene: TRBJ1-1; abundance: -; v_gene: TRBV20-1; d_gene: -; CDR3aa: CSAAWGGREAFF; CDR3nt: TGCAGTGCCGCTTGGGGGGGAAGAGAAGCTTTCTTT
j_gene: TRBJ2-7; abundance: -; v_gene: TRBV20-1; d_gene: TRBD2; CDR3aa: CSADTSGGAGEQYF; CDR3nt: TGCAGTGCTGATACTAGCGGGGGGGCGGGCGAGCAGTACTTC
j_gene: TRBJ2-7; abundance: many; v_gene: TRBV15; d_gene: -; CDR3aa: CATSSWDNSYEQYF; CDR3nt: TGTGCCACCAGCAGCTGGGACAACTCCTACGAGCAGTACTTC
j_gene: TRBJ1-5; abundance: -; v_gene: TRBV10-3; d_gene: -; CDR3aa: CAISDRGGENQPQHF; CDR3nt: TGTGCCATCAGTGATCGGGGAGGGGAGAATCAGCCCCAGCATTTT
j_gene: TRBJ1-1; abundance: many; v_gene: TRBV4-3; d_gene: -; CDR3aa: CASSQDSVEAFF; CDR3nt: TGCGCCAGCAGCCAAGACTCAGTTGAAGCTTTCTTT
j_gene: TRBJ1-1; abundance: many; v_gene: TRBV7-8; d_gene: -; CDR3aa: CASSSRRQGTEAFF; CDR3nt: TGTGCCAGCAGCAGCCGCCGCCAGGGGACTGAAGCTTTCTTT
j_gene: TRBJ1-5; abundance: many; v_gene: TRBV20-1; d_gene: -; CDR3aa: CSARKSTYHNSNQPQHF; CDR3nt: TGCAGTGCAAGGAAATCCACGTACCATAATAGCAATCAGCCCCAGCATTTT
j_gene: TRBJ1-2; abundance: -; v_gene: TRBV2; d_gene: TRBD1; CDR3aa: CASSLAEGADYGYTF; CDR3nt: TGTGCCAGCAGCTTGGCTGAGGGGGCAGACTATGGCTACACCTTC
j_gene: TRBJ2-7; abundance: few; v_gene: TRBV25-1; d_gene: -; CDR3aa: CASSERLGVTYEQYF; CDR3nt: TGTGCCAGCAGTGAGCGTCTGGGAGTCACCTACGAGCAGTACTTC
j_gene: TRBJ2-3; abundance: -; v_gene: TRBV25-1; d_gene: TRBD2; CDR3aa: CASSQDLAGGQYF; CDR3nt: TGCGCCAGCAGCCAAGATCTAGCGGGGGGGCAGTATTTT
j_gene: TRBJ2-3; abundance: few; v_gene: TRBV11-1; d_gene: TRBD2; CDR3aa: CASSLTLAGGPDTQYF; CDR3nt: TGTGCCAGCTCTCTCACTCTAGCGGGGGGGCCAGATACGCAGTATTTT
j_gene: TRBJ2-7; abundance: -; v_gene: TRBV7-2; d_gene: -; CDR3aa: CASSARYEQYF; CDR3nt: TGTGCCAGCAGTGCCCGCTACGAGCAGTACTTC